The rows below give T cell receptor beta chains drawn from one sample of a study of T cell repertoires in cytomegalovirus infection. TCRdb called the reads again in MiXCR, with one record for every CDR3 protein. Of about 230,000 distinct CDR3 sequences listed, 20% to 25% are singletons. The specimen was CD8+ T cells from PBMCs. These receptors were obtained from a human donor in good health (CMV status not recorded). Some clones in this sample may be carry-over from other donors' samples. Each CDR3 is given without its conserved first and last residue. The D gene is left open where the match is weak.

cdr3_aa	v_call	d_call	j_call	cdr3_length
ASSHIPRGMSNTEAF	TRBV7-9	NA	TRBJ1-1	15
ASIEGRVNTGELF	TRBV2	NA	TRBJ2-2	13
ASSFSGYGYT	TRBV7-2	NA	TRBJ1-2	10
SARGAGGYT	TRBV20-1	NA	TRBJ1-2	9
ASSQVTGSTDTQY	TRBV3-1	NA	TRBJ2-3	13
ASSIDKGQIYNEQF	TRBV19	NA	TRBJ2-1	14
SAPSRDRVRTVQY	TRBV20-1	TRBD1	TRBJ2-7	13
ASSQGLAGPNTGELF	TRBV5-4	TRBD2	TRBJ2-2	15
ASSPKPISGEQY	TRBV11-2	NA	TRBJ2-7	12
ASSVVETDLGSGYT	TRBV9	NA	TRBJ1-2	14
ASTAPPGTGPDTQY	TRBV5-4	NA	TRBJ2-3	14
ASSEDLTARGNTEAF	TRBV2	NA	TRBJ1-1	15
ASSFNSLGLNEKLF	TRBV28	NA	TRBJ1-4	14
ASSLYSGTYNSPLH	TRBV5-1	NA	TRBJ1-6	14
ASSLEWGYEQY	TRBV7-2	NA	TRBJ2-7	11
ASSQVHRDHSPLH	TRBV4-1	NA	TRBJ1-6	13
ASSLQGHPFGETQY	TRBV7-6	NA	TRBJ2-5	14